Listed here are 20 T cell receptor beta chains from one sample, sequenced in a study of blood T cell repertoires in COVID-19. TCRdb's table, derived via immunoSEQ multiplex PCR, lists solely in-frame clones and lacks some. The sample carries about 240,000 clones, 82% recorded once. The specimen was peripheral blood. These receptors were obtained from a woman aged 60 to 75 with active or convalescent COVID-19.

V usage is TRBV11-1 and J usage is TRBJ2-1; D is unresolved. V was trimmed by 5 bases and J by 7 bases, leaving 15 bases between them. There are 14 residues in the CDR3. Germline-derived CDR1 and CDR2 are SGHAT and FQDESV (reference sequence). The DNA for the CDR3 is TGTGCCAGCAGCCATAGCCGCCCCGGGAATGAGCAGTTCTTC. Translated, it gives CASSHSRPGNEQFF.

This clone appeared once. CDR3 loop: CASSRTGGGYTF. The CDR3 bases are TGTGCCAGCTCCCGGACAGGGGGGGGCTACACCTTC. The V gene is TRBV6-5, the J gene TRBJ1-2; 10 nucleotides agree with TRBD1. The CDR3 spans 12 residues. The trim removed 8 bases at V and 8 bases at J, leaving 5 bases unmatched. The germline CDR1 and CDR2 sequences are MNHEY and SVGAGI.

The chain carries TRBV2 and TRBJ2-3; 9 bases are a match to TRBD1. Trimming took 6 bases from V and 5 from J; bases not matched to a gene: 3. CDR3 length: 13 amino acids. Germline loops: CDR1 SNHLY, CDR2 FYNNEI. The CDR3 loop is CASRTTGGDTQYF. DNA for the CDR3: TGTGCCAGCAGGACGACAGGGGGAGATACGCAGTATTTT.

The V gene is TRBV5-1, the J gene TRBJ1-3; 7 nucleotides agree with TRBD1. The junction had 3 bases not matched to a gene; V was cut back by 0 bases and J by 0 bases. CDR1 is SGHRS, CDR2 YFSETQ, per germline. The CDR3 extends over 16 amino acids. The CDR3 loop is CASSLGGTDSGNTIYF. CDR3 DNA sequence: TGCGCCAGCAGCTTGGGAGGGACAGACTCTGGAAACACCATATATTTT.

The chain couples TRBV9 to TRBJ1-1, with TRBD1 matching over 7 bases. This CDR3 spans 17 amino acids. In germline, CDR1 is SGDLS, CDR2 YYNGEE. Trimming took 0 bases from V and 3 from J; bases not matched to a gene: 11. The CDR3 sequence is CASSVGSGGFDYTEAFF. CDR3 sequence (DNA): TGTGCCAGCAGCGTAGGTTCAGGGGGTTTCGATTACACTGAAGCTTTCTTT.

The chain combines TRBV6-1 with TRBJ1-6; the match to TRBD1 covers 8 bases. Trimming at V came to 2 bases and at J to 0 bases, leaving 6 bases not matched to a gene. This CDR3 region has 18 residues. Germline lookup yields CDR1 MNHNS and CDR2 SASEGT. This CDR3 reads CASSERPGTGSYNSPLHF. CDR3 nucleotides: TGTGCCAGCAGTGAACGTCCCGGGACAGGCTCCTATAATTCACCCCTCCACTTT.

A single count supports this clone. This CDR3 reads CASGLSTGVIETQYF. As DNA, the CDR3 is TGTGCTAGTGGTCTCTCGACAGGGGTCATCGAGACCCAGTACTTC. The genes are TRBV12-5 and TRBJ2-5; the match to TRBD1 covers 8 bases. Unmatched junction bases numbered 10, after V lost 5 bases and J lost 5 bases. The length of the CDR3 is 15 residues. Per the germline V gene, CDR1 is LGHNT and CDR2 is FRNRAP. Drawing the rest from reference TRBV12-5 and TRBJ2-5, the complete variable domain is DARVTQTPRHKVTEMGQEVTMRCQPILGHNTVFWYRQTMMQGLELLAYFRNRAPLDDSGMPKDRFSAEMPDATLATLKIQPSEPRDSAVYFCASGLSTGVIETQYFGPGTRLLVL.

This clone was recorded once. The genes are TRBV12-3 or TRBV12-4 and TRBJ2-5; D might be TRBD2 (6 bases). Trimming cost V 5 bases and J 5 bases, with 9 bases left between them. CDR3 length: 12 amino acids. This chain's CDR3 is CASSPRGETQYF. The CDR3 DNA reads TGTGCCAGCAGTCCCCGGGGGGAGACCCAGTACTTC.

This chain connects TRBV6-5 to TRBJ1-1; 7 bases map to TRBD1. Germline loops: CDR1 MNHEY, CDR2 SVGAGI. The J segment lost 1 base and the V segment lost 5 bases, leaving 7 bases of the junction unmatched. The CDR3 sequence is 15 residues long. The CDR3 bases are TGTGCCAGCAGTACTCGACAGGGCCAGAACACTGAAGCTTTCTTT. Amino acid sequence: CASSTRQGQNTEAFF.

The chain employs TRBV7-2 and TRBJ2-3, with D uncertain. The CDR3 has 15 residues. Germline CDR1 is SGHTA and CDR2 is FQGNSA. Between the trimmed V and J ends, which lost 2 bases and 0 bases, there was a span of 9 bases. The chain's CDR3 is CASSLSSLSTDTQYF. The CDR3 nucleotides read TGTGCCAGCAGCTTATCAAGCCTTAGCACAGATACGCAGTATTTT.

The gene calls are TRBV19 and TRBJ1-2; D is unclear. There are 13 residues in the CDR3. V lost 8 bases to trimming and J lost 2 bases, with 12 bases between them. In germline, CDR1 is LNHDA, CDR2 SQIVND (reference sequence). Written as DNA, the CDR3 is TGTGCCAGTGGTACGGGAGTAAACTATGGCTACACCTTC. It specifies CASGTGVNYGYTF.

The chain is built from TRBV30 and TRBJ1-2; the match to TRBD1 covers 8 bases. CDR3 length: 13 amino acids. After removal of 4 bases from V and 4 bases from J, the junction contained 5 bases not matched to a gene. Germline V gene sequence: CDR1 GTSNPN, CDR2 SVGIG (reference sequence). The CDR3 reads CAWNRGYFYGYTF. DNA of the CDR3: TGTGCCTGGAACAGGGGGTATTTCTATGGCTACACCTTC.

The chain combines TRBV10-3 with TRBJ1-2; 9 bases map to TRBD1. This CDR3 is 16 amino acids long. Losses at the gene ends were 4 bases for V and 6 bases for J; bases not matched to a gene: 12. The germline V gene has CDR1 ENHRY and CDR2 SYGVKD. CDR3 region: CAISGPSTGGSDGYTF. The DNA of the CDR3 is TGTGCCATCAGTGGCCCCTCCACAGGGGGCAGTGATGGCTACACCTTC.

The chain carries TRBV10-2 and TRBJ2-2, with TRBD2 matching 8 bases. The CDR3 loop spans 14 amino acids. Germline loops: CDR1 WSHSY, CDR2 SAAADI. Unmatched junction bases numbered 2, after V lost 5 bases and J lost 3 bases. Here the CDR3 DNA reads TGCGCCAGCAGTTTGCGGGGGGACACCGGGGAGCTGTTTTTT. This encodes CASSLRGDTGELFF.

A word on this clone: It is unclear where the CDR3 begins or ends on the DNA, so no DNA is shown, and the CDR3 is as TCRdb lists it. The V gene is TRBV12-1, the J gene TRBJ2-1; the table's TRBD2 call for D was not verified on the DNA. TRBV12-1 is a recognized pseudogene. Both ends counted, the CDR3 spans 16 residues. The CDR3 sequence is CASSAVASGAYNEQFF.

The V and J genes are TRBV5-5 and TRBJ1-2; 7 bases align to TRBD1. The trim removed 3 bases at V and 1 base at J, leaving 6 bases unmatched. The CDR3 is 15 residues long. CDR1 is SGHKS, CDR2 YYEKEE, per germline (reference sequence). The DNA for the CDR3 is TGTGCCAGCAGCTATTACAGGGGTCTTAACTATGGCTACACCTTC. Translated: CASSYYRGLNYGYTF.

V and J are TRBV27 and TRBJ2-1; 8 bases line up with TRBD2. With V trimmed by 2 bases and J by 3 bases, 6 bases remained unmatched. CDR1 is MNHEY, CDR2 SMNVEV, per germline (reference sequence). This CDR3 spans 16 amino acids. The CDR3 DNA reads as TGTGCCAGCAGTTTAAAGGCGGGGGGACTCTACAATGAGCAGTTCTTC. This sequence encodes CASSLKAGGLYNEQFF.

The rearrangement links TRBV19 to TRBJ2-2; 10 positions match TRBD1. The CDR3 length is 15 residues. Per germline, CDR1 LNHDA and CDR2 SQIVND (reference sequence). The trim removed 7 bases at V and 6 bases at J, leaving 8 bases unmatched. This CDR3 reads CASNQRDRGPGELFF. The CDR3 nucleotides read TGTGCCAGTAACCAACGGGACAGGGGACCCGGGGAGCTGTTTTTT.

To note about this clone: Other DNA sequences of this sample code for an identical CDR3. The J gene is TRBJ1-2, the V gene TRBV30, with D possibly matching TRBD1 (5 bases). The CDR3 length is 14 residues. The germline CDR1 and CDR2 sequences are GTSNPN and SVGIG (reference sequence). V was cut by 1 base and J by 0 bases, with 9 bases left in between. As DNA, the CDR3 is TGTGCCTGGAGTGGACAGCTAGCTAACTATGGCTACACCTTC. It specifies CAWSGQLANYGYTF.

J is TRBJ2-1 and V is TRBV13; 10 bases map to TRBD2. From germline, CDR1 is PRHDT and CDR2 FYEKMQ (reference sequence). The V gene end was trimmed by 1 base and the J gene end by 2 bases; junction bases not matched to a gene: 8. The CDR3 is 18 residues long. The CDR3 region has the DNA TGTGCCAGCAGCTTAGTCGGGCCTAGCGGGGGCGCCTACAATGAGCAGTTCTTC. Translated: CASSLVGPSGGAYNEQFF.